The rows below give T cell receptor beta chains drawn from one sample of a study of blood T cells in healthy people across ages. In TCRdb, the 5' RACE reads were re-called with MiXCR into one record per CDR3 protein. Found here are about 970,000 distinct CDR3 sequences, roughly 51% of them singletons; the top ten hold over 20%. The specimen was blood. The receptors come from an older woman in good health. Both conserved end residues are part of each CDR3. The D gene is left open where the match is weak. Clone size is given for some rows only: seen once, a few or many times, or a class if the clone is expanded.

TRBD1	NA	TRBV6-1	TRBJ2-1	TGTGCCAGCAGTGAATTCGGGACAGGGATCAATGAGCAGTTCTTC	CASSEFGTGINEQFF
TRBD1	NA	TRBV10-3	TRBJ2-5	TGTGCCATCAGTGAACAGGGGGCGGGGGAGACCCAGTACTTC	CAISEQGAGETQYF
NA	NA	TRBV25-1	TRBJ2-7	TGTGCCAGCAGGTCCACACAGGGAGGCTACGAGCAGTACTTC	CASRSTQGGYEQYF
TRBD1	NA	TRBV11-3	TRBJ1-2	TGTGCCAGCAGCCATACAGGGGGCAATAGAGGCTACACCTTC	CASSHTGGNRGYTF
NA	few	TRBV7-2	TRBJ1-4	TGTGCCAGCAGCATCCAACAGAGCCCCAATGAAAAACTGTTTTTT	CASSIQQSPNEKLFF
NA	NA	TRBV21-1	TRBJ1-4	TGTGCCAGCAGTCGGGACAGGGGGTGGGAAAAACTGTTTTTT	CASSRDRGWEKLFF
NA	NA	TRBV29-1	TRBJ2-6	TGCAGCGTTGACGGGATGGGAAACTCTGGGGCCAACGTCCTGACTTTC	CSVDGMGNSGANVLTF
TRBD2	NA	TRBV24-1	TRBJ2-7	TGTGCCACCAGTGATTTGCCCCCCCTAACTAGCGGGGTGTACGAGCAGTACTTC	CATSDLPPLTSGVYEQYF
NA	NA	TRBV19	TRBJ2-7	TGTGCCAGTAGTATACTACGGTCGGCGTCCTACGAGCAGTACTTC	CASSILRSASYEQYF
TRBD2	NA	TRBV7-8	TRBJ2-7	TGTGCCAGCAGCATACAGAGCGGGACCTTCCACGAGCAGTACTTC	CASSIQSGTFHEQYF
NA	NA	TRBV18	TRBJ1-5	TGTGCCAGCTCAGCCGACAGGAATAATCAGCCCCAGCATTTT	CASSADRNNQPQHF
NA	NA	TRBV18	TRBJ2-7	TGTGCCAGCTCACCACGTGCGGAAGAGGGCCCCTACGAGCAGTACTTC	CASSPRAEEGPYEQYF
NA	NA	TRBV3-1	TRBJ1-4	TGTGCCAGCAGCCAACCTAGGACCCGAGGGGAAAAACTGTTTTTT	CASSQPRTRGEKLFF
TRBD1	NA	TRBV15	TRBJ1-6	TGTGCCACCAGCCAGAGACAGGGGGATAATTCACCCCTCCACTTT	CATSQRQGDNSPLHF
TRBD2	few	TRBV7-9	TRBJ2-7	TGTGCCAGCGGGGGGGATCGGAAATACGAGCAGTACTTC	CASGGDRKYEQYF
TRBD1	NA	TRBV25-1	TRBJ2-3	TGTGCCAGCAGTCCGGACAGGGGGCGCTTGGCAGATACGCAGTATTTT	CASSPDRGRLADTQYF
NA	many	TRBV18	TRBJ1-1	TGTGCCAGCTCACCACCTGGCAGCGGAAACACTGAAGCTTTCTTT	CASSPPGSGNTEAFF
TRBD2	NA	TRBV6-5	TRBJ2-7	TGTGCCAGCAGGTCAACCGGGACTAGCGCCTACGAGCAGTACTTC	CASRSTGTSAYEQYF
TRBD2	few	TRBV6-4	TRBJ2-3	TGTGCCAGCAGTGACATGGGACTAGCTTCAGATACGCAGTATTTT	CASSDMGLASDTQYF
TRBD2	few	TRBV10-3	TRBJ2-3	TGTGCCATCAGTACCGTAGCGGGGAGTTTCACAGATACGCAGTATTTT	CAISTVAGSFTDTQYF
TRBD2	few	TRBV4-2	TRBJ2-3	TGTGCCAGCAGCCAAGTGATAGCGGGAGTCCGTGGGAATACGCAGTATTTT	CASSQVIAGVRGNTQYF
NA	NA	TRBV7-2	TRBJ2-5	TGTGCCAGCAGCTTAGGGGTGACTAGAAAGCTAGAGACCCAGTACTTC	CASSLGVTRKLETQYF
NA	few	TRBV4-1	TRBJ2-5	TGCGCCAGCAGCCAAGAGGGATTAGAGACCCAGTACTTC	CASSQEGLETQYF
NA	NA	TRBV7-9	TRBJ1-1	TGTGCCAGCAGCTTAATTCGAACGAACACTGAAGCTTTCTTT	CASSLIRTNTEAFF
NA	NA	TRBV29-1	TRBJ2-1	TGCAGCGCAACAGGGCCCGAAAGCTCCTACAATGAGCAGTTCTTC	CSATGPESSYNEQFF
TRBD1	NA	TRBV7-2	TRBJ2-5	TGTGCCAGCAGCCTAGGACAGGGCTGGCGGAGACAAGAGACCCAGTACTTC	CASSLGQGWRRQETQYF
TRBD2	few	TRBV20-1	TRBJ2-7	TGCAGTGCCCCGGCCGGACTAGCGGGATTCTACTCCTACGAGCAGTACTTC	CSAPAGLAGFYSYEQYF
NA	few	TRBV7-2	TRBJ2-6	TGTGCCAGCAGCTTAGAGGGAACACCTGGGGCCAACGTCCTGACTTTC	CASSLEGTPGANVLTF
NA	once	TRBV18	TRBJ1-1	TGTGCCAGCTCACCACCTGGAAGGGAAGCTTTCTTT	CASSPPGREAFF
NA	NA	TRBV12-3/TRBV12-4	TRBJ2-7	TGTGCCAGCACCGAGTCCCAGGGGCTTTTCTACGAGCAGTACTTC	CASTESQGLFYEQYF
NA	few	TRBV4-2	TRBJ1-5	TGTGCCAGCAGCCAAGATTCTATGCAGCCCCAGCATTTT	CASSQDSMQPQHF
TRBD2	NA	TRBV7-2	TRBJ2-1	TGTGCCAGCAGCTTCACTAGCGGGAGTCGGGGTGAGCAGTTCTTC	CASSFTSGSRGEQFF
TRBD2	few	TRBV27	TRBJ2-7	TGTGCCAGCAGTCCCCAGGGACTAGCGGTAACCTACGAGCAGTACTTC	CASSPQGLAVTYEQYF
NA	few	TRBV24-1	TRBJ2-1	TGTGCCACCAGTGAATACTACAATGAGCAGTTCTTC	CATSEYYNEQFF
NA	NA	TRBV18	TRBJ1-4	TGTGCCAGCTCACCGTCTACGGGACCGACTAATGAAAAACTGTTTTTT	CASSPSTGPTNEKLFF
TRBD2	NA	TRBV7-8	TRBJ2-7	TGTGCCAGCAGCCAAATACGACTAGCTCCAATAAGCGAGCAGTACTTC	CASSQIRLAPISEQYF
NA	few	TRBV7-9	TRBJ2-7	TGTGCCAGCAGCTTAGAGGGCGGCTCCAACTACGAGCAGTACTTC	CASSLEGGSNYEQYF
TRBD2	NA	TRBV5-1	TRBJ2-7	TGCGCCAGCAGCCCCGGAGGTGGGGGAGGGCTGTACGAGCAGTACTTC	CASSPGGGGGLYEQYF
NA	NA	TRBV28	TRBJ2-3	TGTGCCAGCAGTTTCGTTCGGGTTTCCACAGATACGCAGTATTTT	CASSFVRVSTDTQYF
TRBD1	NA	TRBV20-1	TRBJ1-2	TGCAGTGCTGGACACAGGGGTGGCAACTATGGCTACACCTTC	CSAGHRGGNYGYTF
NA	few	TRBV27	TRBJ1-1	TGTGCCAGTCTCGCAGGGACGGGAACTGAAGCTTTCTTT	CASLAGTGTEAFF
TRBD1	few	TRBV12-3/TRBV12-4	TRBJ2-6	TGTGCCAGCAGTTTCCCCAGGACAGGAAGAGTCTCTGGGGCCAACGTCCTGACTTTC	CASSFPRTGRVSGANVLTF
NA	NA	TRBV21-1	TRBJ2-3	TGTGCCAGCAGCAAGCGGCGACCCACAGATACGCAGTATTTT	CASSKRRPTDTQYF
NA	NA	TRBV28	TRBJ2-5	TGTGCCAGCAGTTTTGATCCGGCGGCAGGCGGGAACCAAGAGACCCAGTACTTC	CASSFDPAAGGNQETQYF
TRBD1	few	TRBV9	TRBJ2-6	TGTGCCAGCAGCTCAAGACAGGGTCCATCCCGTTGGGCCAACGTCCTGACTTTC	CASSSRQGPSRWANVLTF
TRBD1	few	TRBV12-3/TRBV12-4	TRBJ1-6	TGTGCCAGCAGCCCGGGACAGGCCCTTAATTCACCCCTCCACTTT	CASSPGQALNSPLHF
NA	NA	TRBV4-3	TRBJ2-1	TGCGCCAGCAGCCAAGCTTTAGTCTTCGCCTACAATGAGCAGTTCTTC	CASSQALVFAYNEQFF
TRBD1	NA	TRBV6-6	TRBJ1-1	TGTGCCAGCAGTTTTGACAGGGGGCAGACTGAAGCTTTCTTT	CASSFDRGQTEAFF
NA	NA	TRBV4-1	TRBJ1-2	TGCGCCAGCAGCCAGAGGGAGAGCTATGGCTACACCTTC	CASSQRESYGYTF
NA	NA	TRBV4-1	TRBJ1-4	TGCGCCAGCAGCCAAGGGGTTGGGCTCAATGAAAAACTGTTTTTT	CASSQGVGLNEKLFF
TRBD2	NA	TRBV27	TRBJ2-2	TGTGCCAGCAGTTTCACTAGCGGGAGCGTCACCGGGGAGTTGTTTTTT	CASSFTSGSVTGELFF
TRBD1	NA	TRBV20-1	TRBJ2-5	TGCAGTGCTGGGACAGGGGGCCCCTCGGATCAAGAGACCCAGTACTTC	CSAGTGGPSDQETQYF
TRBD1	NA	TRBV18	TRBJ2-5	TGTGCCAGCTCACCAGGGACAGACCCAGAGACCCAGTACTTC	CASSPGTDPETQYF
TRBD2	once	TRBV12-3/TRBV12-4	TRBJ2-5	TGTGCCAGCAGTTTGTCCCGGACTAGTGAAGGGACCCAGTACTTC	CASSLSRTSEGTQYF
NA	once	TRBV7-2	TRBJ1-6	TGTGCCAGCAGCTTAGACAGGGCCAATTCACCCCTCCACTTT	CASSLDRANSPLHF